A single sample gave rise to the 31 T cell receptor beta chains below, sequenced in a study of Ad26.COV2.S vaccination and SARS-CoV-2 variants. Treatment meaning: roughly 19 received Ad26.COV2.S at low or high dose, single or two shots; about 5 received placebo; per-sample allocation not given. On day 63 after the first injection, vaccine and placebo recipients gave samples. The assay was immunoSEQ multiplex PCR, and TCRdb's table has in-frame clones only and misses some. The table lists some 480,000 clones, around 88% of them singletons. Material: peripheral blood, obtained in a trial of Ad26.COV2.S vaccine versus placebo. All receptors come from a person between 18 and 59 years old who received the Ad26.COV2.S COVID-19 vaccine or a placebo.

The J gene is TRBJ2-7, the V gene TRBV5-1, with D perhaps given as TRBD1 or TRBD2 (5 bases each). CDR1 and CDR2 from the germline V gene are SGHRS and YFSETQ. The CDR3 totals 17 residues. Trimming removed 0 bases from V and 5 bases from J, with 21 bases in between. The CDR3 spells CASSLARLGRGQNEQYF. CDR3 DNA: TGCGCCAGCAGCTTGGCGCGTTTGGGACGCGGCCAGAACGAGCAGTACTTC.

This chain links TRBV10-3 with TRBJ1-1; D is ambiguous. This CDR3 has 12 amino acids. Germline V gene sequence: CDR1 ENHRY, CDR2 SYGVKD. V was clipped by 8 bases and J by 0 bases, with 7 bases between them. The CDR3 protein is CAIGVLNTEAFF. CDR3 sequence (DNA): TGTGCCATCGGTGTACTGAACACTGAAGCTTTCTTT.

This chain connects TRBV9 to TRBJ1-2; 12 nucleotides agree with TRBD1. Per the germline V gene, CDR1 is SGDLS and CDR2 is YYNGEE. V was pared by 0 bases and J by 6 bases, with 6 bases of the junction left unmatched. This CDR3 comprises 16 residues. CDR3 sequence: CASSVGGQGASDGYTF. DNA for the CDR3: TGTGCCAGCAGCGTAGGGGGACAGGGGGCGAGTGATGGCTACACCTTC.

The chain joins TRBV7-2 to TRBJ1-1, with D perhaps matching TRBD1 (6 bases). Germline values: CDR1 SGHTA, CDR2 FQGNSA. V was trimmed by 5 bases and J by 6 bases, leaving 16 bases between them. CDR3 length: 14 amino acids. CDR3 DNA: TGTGCCAGCAGCCCATGGGGGGGCCGCGCTGAAGCTTTCTTT. This sequence encodes CASSPWGGRAEAFF.

V usage is TRBV4-2 and J usage is TRBJ1-5; D is unclear. Germline CDR1 and CDR2: LGHNA and YNFKEQ. The length of the CDR3 is 21 residues. Trimming shortened V by 1 base and J by 0 bases, and 25 bases separated the two germline ends. CDR3: CASSQAVGVRGSHHSNQPQHF. The CDR3 DNA reads as TGTGCCAGCAGCCAAGCGGTTGGGGTTCGAGGGAGTCATCATAGCAATCAGCCCCAGCATTTT.

This chain uses TRBV5-5 with TRBJ2-5, with a possible D match to TRBD1 (6 bases). CDR1 SGHKS and CDR2 YYEKEE come from the germline V gene (reference sequence). The CDR3 contains 14 residues. Trimming removed 4 bases from V and 5 bases from J, with 15 bases in between. Here the CDR3 DNA reads TGTGCCAGCAGCAACTCCGGGACACAGGAGACCCAGTACTTC. As protein: CASSNSGTQETQYF.

The genes are TRBV2 and TRBJ1-1, with no clear D. The CDR3 covers 15 residues. V lost 0 bases, J lost 6 bases, and 14 bases lay in between. Germline V CDR1 and CDR2: SNHLY, FYNNEI. CDR3 amino acids: CASSEAARPVPEAFF. CDR3 coding DNA: TGTGCCAGCAGTGAAGCGGCGCGACCGGTCCCTGAAGCTTTCTTT. The entire variable domain, with the rest obtained from reference TRBV2 and TRBJ1-1, is as follows: EPEVTQTPSHQVTQMGQEVILRCVPISNHLYFYWYRQILGQKVEFLVSFYNNEISEKSEIFDDQFSVERPDGSNFTLKIRSTKLEDSAMYFCASSEAARPVPEAFFGQGTRLTVV.

This rearrangement joins TRBV27 to TRBJ2-7; TRBD2 matches at 7 bases. The CDR3 is 17 residues long. Germline V lookup: CDR1 MNHEY, CDR2 SMNVEV (reference sequence). V lost 3 bases, J lost 0 bases, and 11 bases stayed unmatched. The CDR3 is CASSFSGRREYSYEQYF. The CDR3 DNA follows: TGTGCCAGCAGTTTCTCGGGGAGGCGGGAGTACTCCTACGAGCAGTACTTC.

The V call is TRBV7-9, the J call TRBJ1-4; possibly TRBD1 for D (5 bases). V was shortened by 8 bases and J by 8 bases, with 12 bases between the two germline ends. The CDR3 is 12 amino acids. Germline lookup yields CDR1 SEHNR and CDR2 FQNEAQ (reference sequence). The CDR3, as DNA: TGTGCCAGCGGACATTTGCAGGAAAAACTGTTTTTT. Amino acid sequence: CASGHLQEKLFF.

The CDR3 here is CSVRDMVSGELFF. The DNA for the CDR3 is TGCAGCGTGCGGGATATGGTGTCCGGGGAGCTGTTTTTT. V is TRBV29-1 and J is TRBJ2-2; D might be TRBD2 (6 bases). The V and J ends lost 6 bases and 6 bases respectively, with 14 bases between them. Germline-derived CDR1 and CDR2 are SQVTM and ANQGSEA. CDR3 size: 13 residues.

The chain uses TRBV15 and TRBJ2-1, with D tentatively TRBD1 (6 bases). Germline-derived CDR1 and CDR2 are LNHNV and YYDKDF (reference sequence). V lost 1 base and J lost 7, with 11 bases in between. The CDR3 is 14 amino acids. CDR3 DNA sequence: TGTGCCACCAGCAGAGTGGCAGGGGTTAATGAGCAGTTCTTC. The encoded protein is CATSRVAGVNEQFF.

The chain carries TRBV2 and TRBJ2-3; 15 nucleotides line up with TRBD2. The CDR3 consists of 15 residues. CDR1 SNHLY and CDR2 FYNNEI come from the germline V gene. Germline trimming cut 6 bases from V and 6 bases from J; bases unmatched to any gene: 4. The CDR3 is CASRRTSGRADTQYF. CDR3 sequence (DNA): TGTGCCAGCAGGAGGACTAGCGGGAGGGCGGATACGCAGTATTTT.

This clone occurred once. This chain joins TRBV4-3 and TRBJ1-2; D unresolved. Germline V lookup: CDR1 LGHNA, CDR2 YSLEER. The CDR3 runs 13 residues. Trimming removed 3 bases at V and 0 bases at J, with 5 bases between. Here the CDR3 DNA reads TGCGCCAGCAGCCAGGACTCTAACTATGGCTACACCTTC. This translates into CASSQDSNYGYTF.

The chain has TRBV19 and TRBJ1-1; D is ambiguous. V lost 1 base and J lost 8, with 8 bases in between. Germline V lookup: CDR1 LNHDA, CDR2 SQIVND (reference sequence). The CDR3 is 12 residues long. The CDR3: CASSIALKEAFF. DNA of the CDR3: TGTGCCAGTAGTATAGCCTTGAAAGAAGCTTTCTTT.

The chain carries TRBV30 and TRBJ1-4; 7 positions match TRBD1. Germline V gene data show CDR1 as GTSNPN and CDR2 as SVGIG (reference sequence). The CDR3 length is 15 residues. The V gene end was trimmed by 8 bases and the J gene end by 0 bases; junction bases not matched to a gene: 9. CDR3 DNA: TGTGCCCGCCAGGGGGACCATGCAACTAATGAAAAACTGTTTTTT. Translation gives CARQGDHATNEKLFF.

J is TRBJ2-7 and V is TRBV5-4; TRBD2 aligns across 8 bases. Trimming took 0 bases from V and 2 from J; bases not matched to a gene: 10. This CDR3 is 17 amino acids long. Germline CDR1 SGHNT, CDR2 YYREEE (reference sequence). CDR3 in DNA: TGTGCCAGCAGCTTGGCCGGGGGCGGGGGGCTTACCTACGAGCAGTACTTC. Protein sequence: CASSLAGGGGLTYEQYF.

The V call is TRBV29-1, the J call TRBJ1-1; D is possibly TRBD1 (5 bases). Trimming took off 5 bases at V and 9 bases at J, with 19 bases between the two ends. Germline V CDR1 and CDR2: SQVTM, ANQGSEA. The CDR3 extends over 13 amino acids. CDR3 sequence: CSVTPGPTSQAFF. DNA of the CDR3: TGCAGCGTTACACCGGGACCTACGAGTCAAGCTTTCTTT.

CDR3 region: CASSLGHLSPLHF. CDR3 DNA: TGTGCCAGCAGTTTGGGGCACCTCTCACCCCTCCACTTT. This chain joins TRBV12-3 or TRBV12-4 and TRBJ1-6; possibly TRBD1 for D (5 bases). V was shortened by 3 bases and J by 10 bases, with 10 bases between the two germline ends. This CDR3 contains 13 residues.

The gene calls are TRBV30 and TRBJ2-7; 9 bases map to TRBD2. CDR3 length: 12 amino acids. Germline values: CDR1 GTSNPN, CDR2 SVGIG (reference sequence). J lost 9 bases, V lost 8 bases, and 11 bases had no gene match. This CDR3 is CAGGGGGLGQYF. In nucleotides, the CDR3 is TGTGCCGGCGGGGGGGGAGGATTGGGGCAGTACTTC.

This clone was seen once. V is TRBV19 and J is TRBJ2-3; D possibly corresponds to TRBD2 (5 bases). The CDR3 loop spans 14 amino acids. The V gene lost 3 bases and the J gene lost 1 base, with 8 bases spanning the gap. Germline CDR1 reads LNHDA; CDR2 reads SQIVND (reference sequence). CDR3 nucleotides: TGTGCCAGTAGTATCTCGGAGGGCACAGATACGCAGTATTTT. It yields the protein CASSISEGTDTQYF.

The chain carries TRBV7-9 and TRBJ2-2; D not resolved. V was pared by 1 base and J by 4 bases, with 10 bases between. The CDR3 is 15 residues long. CDR1 SEHNR and CDR2 FQNEAQ come from the germline V gene (reference sequence). The CDR3 DNA reads TGTGCCAGCAGCTTAGGGGTGTCACGCACCGGGGAGCTGTTTTTT. This encodes CASSLGVSRTGELFF.

This clone has only a few counts. The chain couples TRBV2 to TRBJ1-2, with 7 bases that match TRBD1. The V gene end was trimmed by 6 bases and the J gene end by 8 bases; junction bases not matched to a gene: 15. Germline V lookup: CDR1 SNHLY, CDR2 FYNNEI. This CDR3 contains 15 residues. CDR3 nucleotides: TGTGCCAGCAGACCCGACAGGGAAGGGCGCTGGGGCTACACCTTC. Residues: CASRPDREGRWGYTF.

The V gene is TRBV5-1, the J gene TRBJ2-1, with 12 bases matching TRBD2. The CDR3 consists of 21 residues. The V segment lost 4 bases and the J segment 3 bases; nucleotides outside the gene matches: 20. Per germline, CDR1 SGHRS and CDR2 YFSETQ. CDR3 nucleotide sequence: TGCGCCAGCAGCCCCCGGGACAGGCCCCTAACTAGCGGGAGGTACTACAATGAGCAGTTCTTC. It is translated as CASSPRDRPLTSGRYYNEQFF.

The chain is built from TRBV15 and TRBJ2-3, with D maybe TRBD2 (5 bases). Germline values: CDR1 LNHNV, CDR2 YYDKDF (reference sequence). V was clipped by 5 bases and J by 6 bases, with 15 bases between them. CDR3 length: 14 residues. As DNA, the CDR3 is TGTGCCACCAGCTCGCGGACTGGCCGGGATACGCAGTATTTT. As protein: CATSSRTGRDTQYF.

The genes are TRBV6-5 and TRBJ2-7; D may be TRBD2 (6 bases). The germline CDR1 and CDR2 sequences are MNHEY and SVGAGI. With 6 bases removed from V and 1 base from J, the gap between germline ends came to 16 bases. CDR3 length: 15 amino acids. The CDR3 sequence: CASSVGTPPSYEQYF. CDR3 DNA sequence: TGTGCCAGCAGCGTGGGGACTCCGCCGTCCTACGAGCAGTACTTC.

This chain joins TRBV5-4 and TRBJ1-2, with D maybe TRBD1 (5 bases). V was clipped by 6 bases and J by 3 bases, with 21 bases between them. The CDR3 length is 16 residues. CDR1 is SGHNT and CDR2 is YYREEE in the germline V gene (reference sequence). The CDR3 reads CASMRYRAGRDYGYTF. CDR3 bases: TGTGCCAGCATGAGATATCGGGCAGGCAGGGACTATGGCTACACCTTC.

J is TRBJ1-5 and V is TRBV6-2 or TRBV6-3; D gene unclear. Trimming removed 4 bases at V and 7 bases at J, with 11 bases between. Looked up from germline, CDR1 is MNHEY and CDR2 is SVGEGT. The CDR3 runs to 13 residues. CDR3 coding DNA: TGTGCCAGCAGTTTAACTCTCGGCCAGCCCCAGCATTTT. Its protein product is CASSLTLGQPQHF.

The chain has TRBV6-5 and TRBJ2-3, with unresolved D. Germline loops: CDR1 MNHEY, CDR2 SVGAGI. Trimming left V 6 bases short and J 8 bases short, with 9 bases between. This CDR3 contains 11 residues. The chain's CDR3 is CASSRTGTQYF. The CDR3 DNA sequence: TGTGCCAGCAGCCGGACCGGTACGCAGTATTTT.

The chain employs TRBV15 and TRBJ1-5; D remains ambiguous. CDR3 size: 13 residues. Germline loops: CDR1 LNHNV, CDR2 YYDKDF (reference sequence). V lost 5 bases and J lost 0, with 5 bases in between. CDR3 sequence (DNA): TGTGCCACCAGCGCCTATAGCAATCAGCCCCAGCATTTT. Translating gives CATSAYSNQPQHF.

The table lists this clone with a few counts. V gene TRBV25-1 combines with J gene TRBJ1-1; 7 positions agree with TRBD1. The CDR3 runs to 15 residues. Trimming took 1 base from V and 3 from J; bases not matched to a gene: 5. CDR1 and CDR2 (germline): MGHDK, SYGVNS. CDR3 nucleotide sequence: TGTGCCAGCAGTGAATGGTCAGGGGGGGACACTGAAGCTTTCTTT. Protein: CASSEWSGGDTEAFF.

The chain links TRBV2 to TRBJ1-1; 7 positions match TRBD1. The V gene's germline CDR1 is SNHLY and CDR2 FYNNEI. The CDR3 loop spans 13 amino acids. V lost 6 bases to trimming and J lost 2 bases; unmatched junction nucleotides: 3. The CDR3 loop is CASRDRVNTEAFF. In DNA, the CDR3 is TGTGCCAGCAGAGACAGGGTCAACACTGAAGCTTTCTTT.